The clone carrying this T cell receptor beta chain appeared once. Study processing details: Using reference gene primer amplification, nucleated cell counts were estimated. Data came from immunoSEQ multiplex PCR; TCRdb stores just in-frame clones and leaves some out. V, J and clone size derive from that table, while D and trimming were established from the DNA sequence. The table records some 180,000 clones, 84% of them present only once. Losses at the gene ends were 3 bases for V and 5 bases for J; bases not matched to a gene: 2. The germline V gene has CDR1 SGHTA and CDR2 FQGNSA. The CDR3 spans 13 residues. This record belongs to a study of blood T cell repertoires in COVID-19.

Sample: PBMCs or T cells enriched from blood (not recorded which). The TCR sequence derives from a woman in her twenties or thirties who had been exposed to COVID-19. The rearrangement uses TRBV7-2 and TRBJ2-5; TRBD2 aligns across 8 bases. This CDR3 is CASSFTGGETQYF. CDR3 coding DNA: TGTGCCAGCAGCTTCACGGGGGGGGAGACCCAGTACTTC.